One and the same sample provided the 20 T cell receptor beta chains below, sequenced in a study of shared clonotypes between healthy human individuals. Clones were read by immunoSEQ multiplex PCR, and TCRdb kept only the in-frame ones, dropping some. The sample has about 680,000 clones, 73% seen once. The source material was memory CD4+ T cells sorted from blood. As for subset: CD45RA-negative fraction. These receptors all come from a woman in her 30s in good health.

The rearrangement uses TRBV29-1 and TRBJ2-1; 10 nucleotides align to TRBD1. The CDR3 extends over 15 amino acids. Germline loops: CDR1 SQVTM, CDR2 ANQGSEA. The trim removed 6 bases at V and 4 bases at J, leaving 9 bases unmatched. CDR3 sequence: CSVGVGTGVYNEQFF. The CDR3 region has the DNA TGCAGCGTGGGTGTAGGGACAGGGGTATACAATGAGCAGTTCTTC.

CDR3 DNA sequence: TGTGCCAGCAGCTTTAGCGCCCTCACAGATACGCAGTATTTT. Residues: CASSFSALTDTQYF. This chain uses TRBV7-2 with TRBJ2-3; weak D call: TRBD2 (5 bases). CDR1 and CDR2 from the germline V gene are SGHTA and FQGNSA. The V gene lost 3 bases and the J gene lost 2 bases, with 9 bases spanning the gap. CDR3 length: 14 residues. Full variable domain (outside the CDR3, taken from reference TRBV7-2 and TRBJ2-3): GAGVSQSPSNKVTEKGKDVELRCDPISGHTALYWYRQSLGQGLEFLIYFQGNSAPDKSGLPSDRFSAERTGGSVSTLTIQRTQQEDSAVYLCASSFSALTDTQYFGPGTRLTVL.

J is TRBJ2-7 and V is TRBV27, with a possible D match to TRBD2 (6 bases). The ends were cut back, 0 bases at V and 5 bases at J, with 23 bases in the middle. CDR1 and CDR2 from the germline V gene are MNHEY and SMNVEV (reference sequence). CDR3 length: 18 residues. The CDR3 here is CASSLSPQRRGSPDEQYF. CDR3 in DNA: TGTGCCAGCAGTTTATCGCCCCAACGGAGGGGTAGCCCCGACGAGCAGTACTTC.

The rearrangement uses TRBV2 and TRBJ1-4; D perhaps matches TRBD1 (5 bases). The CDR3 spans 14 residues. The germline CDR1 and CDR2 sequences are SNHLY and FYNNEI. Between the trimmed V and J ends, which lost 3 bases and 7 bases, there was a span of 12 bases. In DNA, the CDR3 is TGTGCCAGCAGTGACCTCCAGGGTCGTGAAAAACTGTTTTTT. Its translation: CASSDLQGREKLFF.

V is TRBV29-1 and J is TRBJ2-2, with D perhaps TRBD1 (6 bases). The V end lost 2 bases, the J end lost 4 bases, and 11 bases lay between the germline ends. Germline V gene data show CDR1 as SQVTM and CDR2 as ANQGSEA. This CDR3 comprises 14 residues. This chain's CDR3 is CSVEWGLGTGELFF. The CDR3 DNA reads TGCAGCGTTGAATGGGGGCTAGGCACCGGGGAGCTGTTTTTT.

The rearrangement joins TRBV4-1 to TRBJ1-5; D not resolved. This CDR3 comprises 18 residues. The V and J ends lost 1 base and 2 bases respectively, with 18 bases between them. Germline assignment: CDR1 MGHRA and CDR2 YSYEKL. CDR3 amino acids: CASSQVSSPSLGNQPQHF. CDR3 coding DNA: TGCGCCAGCAGCCAAGTCTCTTCACCCTCCTTAGGCAATCAGCCCCAGCATTTT.

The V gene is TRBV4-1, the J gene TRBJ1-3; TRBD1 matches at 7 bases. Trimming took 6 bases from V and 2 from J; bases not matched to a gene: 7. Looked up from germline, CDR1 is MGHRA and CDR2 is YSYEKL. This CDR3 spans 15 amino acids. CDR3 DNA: TGCGCCAGCAGGCGACAGGGCGGTCCTGGAAACACCATATATTTT. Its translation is CASRRQGGPGNTIYF.

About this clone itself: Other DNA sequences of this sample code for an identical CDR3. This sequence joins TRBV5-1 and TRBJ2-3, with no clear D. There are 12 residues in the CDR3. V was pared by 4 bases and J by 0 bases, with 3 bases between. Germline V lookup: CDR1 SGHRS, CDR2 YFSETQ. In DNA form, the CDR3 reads TGCGCCAGCAGCGGCAGCACAGATACGCAGTATTTT. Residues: CASSGSTDTQYF.

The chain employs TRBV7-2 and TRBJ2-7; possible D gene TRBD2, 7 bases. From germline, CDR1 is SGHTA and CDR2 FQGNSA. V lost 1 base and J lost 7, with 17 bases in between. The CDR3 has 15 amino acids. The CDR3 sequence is CASSLGEGPQGEQYF. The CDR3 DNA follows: TGTGCCAGCAGCTTAGGGGAGGGGCCTCAGGGGGAGCAGTACTTC.

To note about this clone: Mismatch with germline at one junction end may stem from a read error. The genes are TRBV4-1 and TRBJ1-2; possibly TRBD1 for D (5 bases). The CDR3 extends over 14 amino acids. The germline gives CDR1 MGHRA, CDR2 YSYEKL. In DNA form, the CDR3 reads TGCGCCAGCAGCCAACCGACAGCAAACTTTGGCTACACCTTC. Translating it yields CASSQPTANFGYTF.

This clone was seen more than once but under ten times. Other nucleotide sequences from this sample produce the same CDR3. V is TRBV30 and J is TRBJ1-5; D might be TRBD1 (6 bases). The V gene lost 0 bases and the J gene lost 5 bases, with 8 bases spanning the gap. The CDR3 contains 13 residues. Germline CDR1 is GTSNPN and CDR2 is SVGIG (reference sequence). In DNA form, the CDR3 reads TGTGCCTGGAGTGTACAGGGCGATCAGCCCCAGCATTTT. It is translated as CAWSVQGDQPQHF.

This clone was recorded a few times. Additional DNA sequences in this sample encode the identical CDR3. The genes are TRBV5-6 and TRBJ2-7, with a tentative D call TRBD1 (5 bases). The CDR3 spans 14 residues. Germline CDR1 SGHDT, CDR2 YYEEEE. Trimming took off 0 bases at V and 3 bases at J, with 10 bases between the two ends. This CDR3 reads CASSLVTAIYEQYF. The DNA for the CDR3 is TGTGCCAGCAGCTTGGTGACAGCGATCTACGAGCAGTACTTC.

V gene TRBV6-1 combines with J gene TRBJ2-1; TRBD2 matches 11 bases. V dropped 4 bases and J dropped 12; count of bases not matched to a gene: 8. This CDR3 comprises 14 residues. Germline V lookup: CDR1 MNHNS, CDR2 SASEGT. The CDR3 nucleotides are TGTGCCAGCAGTGCGGGACTAGCGGATTTTGCGCAGTTCTTC. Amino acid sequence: CASSAGLADFAQFF.

CDR3 in amino acids: CASSQSGSRGSEQYF. The CDR3 DNA reads TGTGCCAGCAGCCAGAGCGGGAGCAGAGGTAGCGAGCAGTACTTC. The V call is TRBV11-2, the J call TRBJ2-7; 8 nucleotides line up with TRBD2. Germline CDR1 SGHAT, CDR2 FQNNGV. This CDR3 has 15 amino acids. V shed 5 bases and J 6 bases; nucleotides not matched to a gene: 12.

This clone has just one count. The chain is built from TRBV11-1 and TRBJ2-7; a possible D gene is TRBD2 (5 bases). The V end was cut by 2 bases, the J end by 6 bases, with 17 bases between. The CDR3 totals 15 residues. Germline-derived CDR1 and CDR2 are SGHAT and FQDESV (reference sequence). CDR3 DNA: TGTGCCAGCAGCTTACCGATCTACGCGGCGGGCGAGCAGTACTTC. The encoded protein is CASSLPIYAAGEQYF.

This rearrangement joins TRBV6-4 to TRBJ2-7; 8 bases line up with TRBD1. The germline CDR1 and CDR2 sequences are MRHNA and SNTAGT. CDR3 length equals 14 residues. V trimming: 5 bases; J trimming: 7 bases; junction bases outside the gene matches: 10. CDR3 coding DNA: TGTGCCAGCAGTATAGGACAGGGATCTGGAGAGCAGTACTTC. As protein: CASSIGQGSGEQYF.

CDR3 region: CASRGQTNTEAFF. The CDR3 nucleotides read TGTGCCAGCAGGGGACAGACCAACACTGAAGCTTTCTTT. The genes are TRBV7-9 and TRBJ1-1, with TRBD1 matching 7 bases. CDR1 is SEHNR, CDR2 FQNEAQ, per germline (reference sequence). The V segment lost 6 bases and the J segment 2 bases; nucleotides outside the gene matches: 3. The CDR3 length is 13 residues. Looking up the rest from reference TRBV7-9 and TRBJ1-1 gives the full variable domain: DTGVSQNPRHKITKRGQNVTFRCDPISEHNRLYWYRQTLGQGPEFLTYFQNEAQLEKSRLLSDRFSAERPKGSFSTLEIQRTEQGDSAMYLCASRGQTNTEAFFGQGTRLTVV.

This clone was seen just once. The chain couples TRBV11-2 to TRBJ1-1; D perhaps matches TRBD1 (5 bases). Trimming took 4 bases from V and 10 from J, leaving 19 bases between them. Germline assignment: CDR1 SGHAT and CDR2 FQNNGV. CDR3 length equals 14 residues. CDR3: CASSSTPGLPGAFF. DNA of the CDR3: TGTGCCAGCAGCTCGACCCCGGGACTTCCCGGAGCTTTCTTT.

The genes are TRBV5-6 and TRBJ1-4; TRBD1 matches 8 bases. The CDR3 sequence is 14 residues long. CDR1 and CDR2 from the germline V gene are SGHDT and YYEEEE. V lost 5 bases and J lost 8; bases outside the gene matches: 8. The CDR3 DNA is TGTGCCAGCAGAGGACAGGGAGCAGGCGAAAAACTGTTTTTT. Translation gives CASRGQGAGEKLFF.

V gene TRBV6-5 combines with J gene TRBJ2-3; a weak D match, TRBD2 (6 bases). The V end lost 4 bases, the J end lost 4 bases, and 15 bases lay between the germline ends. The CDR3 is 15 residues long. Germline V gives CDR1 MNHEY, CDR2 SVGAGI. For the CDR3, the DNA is TGTGCCAGCAGTTCTCCGGGACTGGCATCAGATACGCAGTATTTT. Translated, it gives CASSSPGLASDTQYF.